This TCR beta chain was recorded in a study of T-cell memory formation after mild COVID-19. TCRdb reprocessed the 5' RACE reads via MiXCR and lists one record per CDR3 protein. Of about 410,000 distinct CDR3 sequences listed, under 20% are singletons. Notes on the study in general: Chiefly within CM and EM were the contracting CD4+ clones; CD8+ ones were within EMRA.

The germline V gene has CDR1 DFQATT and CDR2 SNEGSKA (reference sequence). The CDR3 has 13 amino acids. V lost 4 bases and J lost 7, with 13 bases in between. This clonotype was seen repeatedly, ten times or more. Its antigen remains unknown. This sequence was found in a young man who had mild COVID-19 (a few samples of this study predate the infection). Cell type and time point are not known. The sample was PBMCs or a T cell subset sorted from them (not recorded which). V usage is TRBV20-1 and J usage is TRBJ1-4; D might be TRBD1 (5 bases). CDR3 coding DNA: TGCAGTGCTATCACAACTGGGGGTGAAAAACTGTTTTTT. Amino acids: CSAITTGGEKLFF.